This passage covers 10 T cell receptor beta chains from one sample sequenced in a study of control samples from healthy donors and cancer patients. Using immunoSEQ multiplex PCR, the repertoire was profiled, and TCRdb retains in-frame clones only, with some absent. The sample contains some 82,000 clones, 70% to 85% of which appear only once. Sequenced sample: PBMCs. Receptors were obtained from a man between 60 and 70 years old with head and neck cancer.

This clone was detected once. The rearrangement links TRBV7-6 to TRBJ2-7; D is possibly TRBD1 or TRBD2 (5 bases each). The CDR3 has 15 residues. From germline, CDR1 is SGHVS and CDR2 FNYEAQ. Trimming took off 3 bases at V and 7 bases at J, with 19 bases between the two ends. The CDR3: CASSFGTVGGQEQYF. The CDR3 nucleotides read TGTGCCAGCAGCTTTGGGACCGTTGGGGGTCAAGAGCAGTACTTC.

The chain recombines TRBV6-6 with TRBJ2-7; D might be TRBD2 (6 bases). The CDR3 has 15 residues. V was pared by 2 bases and J by 3 bases, with 14 bases between. The germline V gene encodes CDR1 MNHNY and CDR2 SVGAGI (reference sequence). Written as DNA, the CDR3 is TGTGCCAGCAGTTACGCGGGGCCAGAAGTCTACGAGCAGTACTTC. Translating it yields CASSYAGPEVYEQYF.

V is TRBV30 and J is TRBJ1-2; tentatively, D is TRBD1 (5 bases). Trimming left V 4 bases short and J 7 bases short, with 13 bases between. Germline CDR1 and CDR2: GTSNPN and SVGIG (reference sequence). The CDR3 runs to 12 residues. CDR3 residues: CAWTPGPSGYTF. The CDR3 DNA reads as TGTGCCTGGACCCCGGGGCCGAGTGGCTACACCTTC.

The V and J genes are TRBV7-9 and TRBJ2-3; possibly TRBD2 for D (6 bases). The V end lost 8 bases, the J end lost 0 bases, and 9 bases lay between the germline ends. Germline V gives CDR1 SEHNR, CDR2 FQNEAQ (reference sequence). CDR3 length equals 13 residues. The CDR3 loop reads CASGTPSTDTQYF. In nucleotides, the CDR3 is TGTGCCAGCGGGACTCCTAGCACAGATACGCAGTATTTT. The full variable domain, rest sourced from reference TRBV7-9 and TRBJ2-3, is DTGVSQNPRHKITKRGQNVTFRCDPISEHNRLYWYRQTLGQGPEFLTYFQNEAQLEKSRLLSDRFSAERPKGSFSTLEIQRTEQGDSAMYLCASGTPSTDTQYFGPGTRLTVL.

A single count supports this clone. The chain couples TRBV6-5 to TRBJ1-2; no clear D. Germline CDR1 MNHEY, CDR2 SVGAGI. Trimming pared 4 bases from V and 4 bases from J, leaving 10 bases between. The CDR3 is made up of 13 amino acids. CDR3 DNA sequence: TGTGCCAGCAGTTTGGTTTCGGGCTATGGCTACACCTTC. This encodes CASSLVSGYGYTF.

V and J are TRBV5-6 and TRBJ1-4; D is unresolved. Germline V CDR1 and CDR2: SGHDT, YYEEEE. Trimming stripped 2 bases from V and 8 bases from J, with 13 bases between. CDR3 length: 14 amino acids. CDR3 sequence reads: CASSFGPTSEKLFF. The CDR3 DNA follows: TGTGCCAGCAGCTTCGGTCCCACCAGCGAAAAACTGTTTTTT.

This chain uses TRBV5-1 with TRBJ2-1, with 9 bases fitting TRBD2. J was trimmed by 7 bases and V by 6 bases; bases with no gene match: 14. Per the germline V gene, CDR1 is SGHRS and CDR2 is YFSETQ. The CDR3 has 16 residues. This CDR3 is CASTQRGGLARNEQFF. Written as DNA, the CDR3 is TGCGCCAGCACCCAACGGGGGGGACTAGCAAGAAATGAGCAGTTCTTC. The complete variable domain, with remaining parts taken from reference TRBV5-1 and TRBJ2-1, reads KAGVTQTPRYLIKTRGQQVTLSCSPISGHRSVSWYQQTPGQGLQFLFEYFSETQRNKGNFPGRFSGRQFSNSRSEMNVSTLELGDSALYLCASTQRGGLARNEQFFGPGTRLTVL.

This clone was seen just once. The chain couples TRBV20-1 to TRBJ2-7, with TRBD2 matching 8 bases. CDR1 is DFQATT, CDR2 SNEGSKA, per germline (reference sequence). The CDR3 has 14 residues. J gave up 6 bases and V 3 bases, and 10 bases lay outside the gene matches. CDR3 protein: CSASLAGRAAEQYF. Written as DNA, the CDR3 is TGCAGTGCTAGTTTGGCCGGGAGGGCCGCCGAGCAGTACTTC.

This clone was recorded a few times. This chain links TRBV19 with TRBJ2-1; tentatively, D is TRBD1 or TRBD2 (5 bases each). Trimming removed 1 base from V and 15 bases from J, with 19 bases in between. Germline CDR1 is LNHDA and CDR2 is SQIVND (reference sequence). CDR3 length equals 14 residues. The CDR3 DNA follows: TGTGCCAGTAGTATAGCCGGGGCAGGGCGCTCTCCGTTCTTC. This codes for CASSIAGAGRSPFF.

The chain uses TRBV3-1 (or the pseudogene TRBV3-2) and TRBJ1-2; 8 bases align to TRBD1. This CDR3 region has 15 residues. Trimming removed 0 bases from V and 4 bases from J; junction bases left unmatched: 4. Germline V gene data show CDR1 as LGHDT and CDR2 as YNNKEL (reference sequence). The CDR3 region is CASSQEGQVGYGYTF. The CDR3, as DNA: TGTGCCAGCAGCCAAGAGGGACAGGTCGGCTATGGCTACACCTTC.